The entry below describes one T cell receptor (beta chain). As yet, its antigen is unknown. From germline, CDR1 is GTSNPN and CDR2 SVGIG (reference sequence). Trimming shortened V by 2 bases and J by 0 bases, and 5 bases separated the two germline ends. This CDR3 has 12 amino acids. The source of the sample is a study of untreated major depressive disorder. Study-level results: Differences in TRBV25-01 and TRBV02-01 usage did not reach significance. TRBV05-01 (Vbeta 5.1) usage was higher in CD4+ T cells of depressed patients than controls.

Only in-frame clones appear in the TCRdb table, and some are missing; sequencing was by immunoSEQ multiplex PCR. The sample yields 20,000 to 25,000 clones, 80% to 90% seen once. Sequenced sample: CD4+ T cells from PBMCs. The sequence derives from a woman aged 25 to 39 in good health. The V and J genes are TRBV30 and TRBJ2-7; no clear D gene. The CDR3 DNA reads as TGTGCCTGGAGTTCGTCCTCCTACGAGCAGTACTTC. This codes for CAWSSSSYEQYF. Complete variable domain (other parts from reference TRBV30 and TRBJ2-7): SQTIHQWPATLVQPVGSPLSLECTVEGTSNPNLYWYRQAAGRGLQLLFYSVGIGQISSEVPQNLSASRPQDRQFILSSKKLLLSDSGFYLCAWSSSSYEQYFGPGTRLTVT.